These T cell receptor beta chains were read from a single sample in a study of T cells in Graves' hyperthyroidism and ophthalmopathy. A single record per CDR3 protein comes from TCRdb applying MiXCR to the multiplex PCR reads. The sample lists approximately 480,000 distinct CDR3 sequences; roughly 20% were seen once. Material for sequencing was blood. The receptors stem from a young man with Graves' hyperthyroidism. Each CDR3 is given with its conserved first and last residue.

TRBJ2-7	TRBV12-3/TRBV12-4	CASSLGAGNSEQYF
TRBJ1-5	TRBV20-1	CSASGPSDNQPQHF
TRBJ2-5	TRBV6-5	CASSIGLPGETQYF
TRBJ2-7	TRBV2	CASGTGGGEQYF
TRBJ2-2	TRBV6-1	CASNGRNTGELFF
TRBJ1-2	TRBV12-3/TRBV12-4	CASSLRVGGYTF
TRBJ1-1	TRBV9	CASSVSQQGDTEAFF
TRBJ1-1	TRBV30	CAWSDRGTTEAFF
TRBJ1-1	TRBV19	CASSMDYLNTEAFF
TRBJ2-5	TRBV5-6	CASSLVGTGIGTQYF
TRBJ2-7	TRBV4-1	CASSPPKGTGVVVQYF
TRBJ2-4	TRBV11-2	CASSLGAAINIQYF
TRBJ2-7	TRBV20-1	CSARQGGTGPYEQYF
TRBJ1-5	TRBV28	CASSSTGNLVSQPQHF
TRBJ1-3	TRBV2	CASTNQVTNTIYF
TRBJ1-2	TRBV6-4	CASSVRMTGSINYGYTF
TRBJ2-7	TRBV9	CASSEGAGGYEQYF
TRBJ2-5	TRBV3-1	CASSRQLGVSQYF
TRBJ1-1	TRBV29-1	CSVGRPGAFF
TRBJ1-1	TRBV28	CASSLGGLRQAFF
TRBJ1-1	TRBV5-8	CVSSLRTANTEAFF
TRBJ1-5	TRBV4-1	CASSALNQPQHF
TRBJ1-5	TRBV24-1	CATSVTGRTISNQPQHF
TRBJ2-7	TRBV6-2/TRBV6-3	CASSYSQEPSYEQYF
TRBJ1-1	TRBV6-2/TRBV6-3	CASYDTLVGNTEAFF
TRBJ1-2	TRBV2	CANPTDIYGYTF
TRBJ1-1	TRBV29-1	CSVGVMNTEAFF
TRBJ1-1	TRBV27	CASSSHSKNTEAFF
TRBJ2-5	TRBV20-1	CSAEGVGTGGKETQYF
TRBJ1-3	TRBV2	CASYYLTGNTIYF
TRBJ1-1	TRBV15	CATSRTQGALAEAFF
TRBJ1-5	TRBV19	CASSKTTGLGNQPQHF
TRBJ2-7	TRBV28	CASSLGGGSEQYF
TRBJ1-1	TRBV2	CASNPYKNTEAFF
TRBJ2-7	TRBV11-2	CASSSFRTAYEQYF
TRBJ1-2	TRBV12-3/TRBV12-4	CASSLDFFRYTF
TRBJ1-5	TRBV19	CASSILLAGTYQPQHF
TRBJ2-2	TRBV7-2	CASSKADWEDTGELFF
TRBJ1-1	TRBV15	CATSRGGANTEAFF
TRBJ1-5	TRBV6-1	CASSDIQGNQPQHF
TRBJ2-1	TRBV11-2	CASSLDPGPSEQFF
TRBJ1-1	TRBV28	CASSYSQGEMNTEAFF
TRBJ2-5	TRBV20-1	CSAPARPAGRETQYF
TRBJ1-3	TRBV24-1	CATSDTGGPGNTIYF
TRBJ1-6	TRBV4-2	CASSQDDKVSPLHF
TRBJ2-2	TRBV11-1	CASTLSGGVNTGELFF
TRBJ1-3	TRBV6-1	CASSVVDSGNSGNTIYF
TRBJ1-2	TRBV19	CASMDGPDGYTF
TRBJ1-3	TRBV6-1	CASSEGGGTSGNTIYF
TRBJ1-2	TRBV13	CASSSSYSGGYTF
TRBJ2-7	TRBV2	CASSEAGLAEGEQYF
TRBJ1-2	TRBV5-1	CASSLEQGANYGYTF